The 10 T cell receptor beta chains below come from one sample, sequenced in a study of CD8 T cells in ankylosing spondylitis. TCRdb re-called the 5' RACE reads through MiXCR, storing one row per CDR3 protein. The sample contains more than 150,000 distinct CDR3 sequences, over 15% of which appear only once. Sequencing used blood, either unsorted or a sorted T cell fraction (not recorded which). Source of these receptors: a male donor aged 10 to 35 with ankylosing spondylitis or in good health (not recorded which).

In this sample, this clonotype turned up many times. The CDR3 sequence is CASSLGTATDTQYF. The CDR3, as DNA: TGTGCCAGCAGCTTAGGGACAGCAACAGATACGCAGTATTTT. V is TRBV7-2 and J is TRBJ2-3, with D maybe TRBD1 (6 bases). The germline V and J ends were trimmed by 1 base and 3 bases, with 8 bases remaining between them. Germline V CDR1 and CDR2: SGHTA, FQGNSA. The CDR3 sequence is 14 residues long.

This clonotype appeared many times. The chain is built from TRBV27 and TRBJ2-7; a weak D match, TRBD2 (6 bases). Germline V gene sequence: CDR1 MNHEY, CDR2 SMNVEV (reference sequence). V was shortened by 6 bases and J by 5 bases, with 20 bases between the two germline ends. The CDR3 is 15 amino acids. The CDR3 nucleotides read TGTGCCAGCAGCCCCGAACCGGGAGCCCCCCACGAGCAGTACTTC. It specifies CASSPEPGAPHEQYF.

This clonotype was seen ten or more times. This chain links TRBV14 with TRBJ1-2; 9 positions match TRBD1. After removal of 5 bases from V and 6 bases from J, the junction contained 4 bases not matched to a gene. Germline CDR1 and CDR2: SGHDN and FVKESK. The CDR3 contains 13 residues. Written as DNA, the CDR3 is TGTGCCAGCAGCTCCCGGACAGGGGATGGCTACACCTTC. It specifies CASSSRTGDGYTF.

This clonotype was observed a handful of times. The chain joins TRBV7-9 to TRBJ2-1, with 7 bases aligning to TRBD2. Trimming took 4 bases from V and 3 from J; bases not matched to a gene: 6. The CDR3 length is 15 residues. CDR1 is SEHNR, CDR2 FQNEAQ, per germline (reference sequence). CDR3 nucleotide sequence: TGTGCCAGCAGCTGGGTGGCTAGCGGCTACAATGAGCAGTTCTTC. Protein: CASSWVASGYNEQFF.

This clonotype appeared many times. The CDR3 sequence is CSARDLGRVTDTQYF. The CDR3 DNA reads TGCAGTGCTAGAGATTTAGGGCGGGTTACAGATACGCAGTATTTT. The J gene is TRBJ2-3, the V gene TRBV20-1, with TRBD2 as a possible D gene (5 bases). V shed 0 bases and J shed 3 bases, with 13 bases lying between them. The CDR3 sequence is 15 residues long. The germline CDR1 and CDR2 sequences are DFQATT and SNEGSKA (reference sequence).

This rearrangement joins TRBV11-2 to TRBJ1-2, with 8 bases aligning to TRBD1. The V and J ends lost 6 bases and 4 bases, in that order; junction bases with no gene match: 7. CDR3 length: 14 residues. Per germline, CDR1 SGHAT and CDR2 FQNNGV. The CDR3 DNA reads TGTGCCAGCAGACACACAGGGGGTCGCTATGGCTACACCTTC. Its translation is CASRHTGGRYGYTF. Full variable domain (remainder filled in from reference TRBV11-2 and TRBJ1-2): EAGVAQSPRYKIIEKRQSVAFWCNPISGHATLYWYQQILGQGPKLLIQFQNNGVVDDSQLPKDRFSAERLKGVDSTLKIQPAKLEDSAVYLCASRHTGGRYGYTFGSGTRLTVV.

This chain connects TRBV24-1 to TRBJ2-1, with D possibly being TRBD1 or TRBD2 (7 bases each). Per germline, CDR1 KGHDR and CDR2 SFDVKD. Trimming stripped 3 bases from V and 4 bases from J, with 15 bases between. The CDR3 has 16 amino acids. In DNA, the CDR3 is TGTGCCACCAGTGATGCACAGGGGCGGGAGTACAATGAGCAGTTCTTC. This encodes CATSDAQGREYNEQFF.

Ten or more counts support this clonotype. V is TRBV6-5 and J is TRBJ1-1; 8 positions match TRBD1. CDR1 is MNHEY and CDR2 is SVGAGI in the germline V gene. Trimming took 6 bases from V and 4 from J; bases not matched to a gene: 10. The CDR3 is 15 amino acids. The CDR3, as DNA: TGTGCCAGCAGCTTGAAGACAGGGGTTGTCACTGAAGCTTTCTTT. This encodes CASSLKTGVVTEAFF.

Ten or more counts support this clonotype. This rearrangement joins TRBV5-1 to TRBJ2-1; D gene uncertain. The germline V gene encodes CDR1 SGHRS and CDR2 YFSETQ. CDR3 length: 12 residues. Trimming stripped 4 bases from V and 15 bases from J, with 17 bases between. Here the CDR3 reads CASSPDRSGGFF. The CDR3 DNA is TGCGCCAGCAGCCCTGATCGATCCGGTGGGTTCTTC.

This clonotype was recorded many times. This chain uses TRBV12-3 or TRBV12-4 with TRBJ2-3; 10 bases fit TRBD2. V dropped 6 bases and J dropped 1; count of bases not matched to a gene: 7. The CDR3 totals 16 residues. The chain's CDR3 is CASSNLAGEGTDTQYF. CDR3 coding DNA: TGTGCCAGCAGCAACCTAGCGGGAGAGGGCACAGATACGCAGTATTTT.